The 30 T cell receptor beta chains in this list originate from one sample, sequenced in a study of blood T cells in healthy people across ages. A second PCR, run for 7 to 11 cycles, used a sample-barcoded 5' primer plus a J-beta primer mix. TCRdb re-called the 5' RACE reads with MiXCR, one entry per CDR3 protein. Of about 1.4 million distinct CDR3 sequences listed, around 55% are singletons. The sequenced material came from blood. These TCRs come from a man aged 18 to 29 in good health.

The J gene is TRBJ2-7, the V gene TRBV14, with 7 bases identical to TRBD2. The CDR3 runs 15 residues. Trimming cost V 0 bases and J 0 bases; bases outside gene matches: 2. From germline, CDR1 is SGHDN and CDR2 FVKESK. CDR3 loop: CASSQDLAASYEQYF. The DNA of the CDR3 is TGTGCCAGCAGCCAAGATCTAGCGGCCTCCTACGAGCAGTACTTC.

The chain couples TRBV10-3 to TRBJ1-2, with TRBD1 matching 7 bases. V trimming: 0 bases; J trimming: 6 bases; junction bases outside the gene matches: 10. This CDR3 region has 16 residues. Germline CDR1 is ENHRY and CDR2 is SYGVKD. CDR3 in amino acids: CAISESPDRAWDGYTF. The CDR3 nucleotides are TGTGCCATCAGTGAGTCTCCCGACAGGGCCTGGGATGGCTACACCTTC.

This clonotype has only a few counts. The chain combines TRBV29-1 with TRBJ2-1; tentatively, D is TRBD1 (6 bases). This CDR3 comprises 13 residues. Germline V lookup: CDR1 SQVTM, CDR2 ANQGSEA. CDR3 sequence (DNA): TGCTCGGACAGAGCGAGCTCCTACAATGAGCAGTTCTTC. It translates to CSDRASSYNEQFF.

V is TRBV7-2 and J is TRBJ1-5, with TRBD1 matching over 7 bases. The CDR3 consists of 14 residues. Trimming took 6 bases from V and 6 from J; bases not matched to a gene: 8. CDR1 is SGHTA, CDR2 FQGNSA, per germline. The CDR3 loop is CASRPDRVSQPQHF. CDR3 coding DNA: TGTGCCAGCAGACCCGACAGGGTATCTCAGCCCCAGCATTTT.

The chain recombines TRBV4-2 with TRBJ2-5, with 13 nucleotides matching TRBD2. TRBJ2-7 matches the DNA end more closely, so the J call is doubtful. This CDR3 has 16 amino acids. CDR1 and CDR2 from the germline V gene are LGHNA and YNFKEQ. The CDR3 is CASSQPTSGRAYEQYF. CDR3 DNA sequence: TGTGCCAGCAGCCAACCCACTAGCGGGAGGGCCTACGAGCAGTACTTC.

The CDR3 nucleotides are TGTGCCAGCAGTCCCCTCCTGGGGACCTACGAGCAGTACTTC. This encodes CASSPLLGTYEQYF. This sequence joins TRBV27 and TRBJ2-7, with D uncertain. V was trimmed by 5 bases and J by 2 bases, leaving 13 bases between them. Germline CDR1 is MNHEY and CDR2 is SMNVEV (reference sequence). CDR3 length equals 14 residues.

This clonotype has just a few counts. The rearrangement joins TRBV12-5 to TRBJ2-7, with D maybe TRBD1 (6 bases). The CDR3 is 17 amino acids. V was trimmed by 3 bases and J by 1 base, leaving 19 bases between them. Germline CDR1 LGHNT, CDR2 FRNRAP. CDR3 sequence (DNA): TGTGCTAGTGGTTTCCCGACAGGCCCTATTCTTTCCTACGAGCAGTACTTC. Protein: CASGFPTGPILSYEQYF.

The chain couples TRBV6-2 or TRBV6-3 to TRBJ1-6; D ambiguous. The germline V gene encodes CDR1 MNHEY and CDR2 SVGEGT. V lost 6 bases and J 9 bases, leaving 18 bases between the germline ends. CDR3 size: 15 residues. CDR3: CASRKDGLESSPLHF. CDR3 in DNA: TGTGCCAGCAGGAAGGACGGGTTGGAGTCTTCACCCCTCCACTTT.

The CDR3 sequence is CALKGWDPNEKLFF. The DNA for the CDR3 is TGTGCCCTTAAGGGCTGGGACCCTAATGAAAAACTGTTTTTT. This chain connects TRBV6-1 to TRBJ1-4; a weak D match, TRBD1 (5 bases). The CDR3 is made up of 14 amino acids. V was cut by 11 bases and J by 3 bases, with 16 bases left in between. Germline V gene data show CDR1 as MNHNS and CDR2 as SASEGT.

The genes are TRBV10-2 and TRBJ1-1; D is unresolved. Germline CDR1 and CDR2: WSHSY and SAAADI. V lost 4 bases to trimming and J lost 6 bases, with 21 bases between them. The CDR3 spans 16 residues. The CDR3 DNA follows: TGCGCCAGCAGTGTGGGCGAAATGGATCCTTGGGCTGAAGCTTTCTTT. Translating it yields CASSVGEMDPWAEAFF.

This clonotype was detected a few times. The gene calls are TRBV12-3 or TRBV12-4 and TRBJ2-5, with D possibly being TRBD2 (6 bases). V lost 6 bases and J 4 bases, leaving 30 bases between the germline ends. This CDR3 region has 19 residues. CDR3 in DNA: TGTGCCAGCAGGTCTATACGGCCCCCGGCGGGAAAAATTCGAGAGACCCAGTACTTC. Translated: CASRSIRPPAGKIRETQYF.

V gene TRBV15 combines with J gene TRBJ1-2; D is ambiguous. Trimming removed 3 bases at V and 2 bases at J, with 16 bases between. CDR3 length equals 16 residues. Germline CDR1 LNHNV, CDR2 YYDKDF (reference sequence). The chain's CDR3 is CATSSAEVILNYGYTF. The CDR3, as DNA: TGTGCCACCAGCAGCGCGGAGGTGATACTAAACTATGGCTACACCTTC.

This chain links TRBV20-1 with TRBJ2-5; perhaps D is TRBD1 or TRBD2 (6 bases each). Gene TRBJ2-7 matches the end of the DNA better, so the J call may be wrong. The CDR3 loop spans 15 amino acids. Germline V gene sequence: CDR1 DFQATT, CDR2 SNEGSKA (reference sequence). The CDR3, as DNA: TGCAGTGCTAGTGATTTGCACAGGGACTTTCCCGAGCAGTACTTC. Amino acid sequence: CSASDLHRDFPEQYF.

This clonotype was detected a few times. The chain uses TRBV20-1 and TRBJ2-2; D gene uncertain. The CDR3 is 13 amino acids. V was cut by 6 bases and J by 2 bases, with 10 bases left in between. Germline V gene sequence: CDR1 DFQATT, CDR2 SNEGSKA (reference sequence). CDR3 coding DNA: TGCAGTGCCAGGACCATAAACACCGGGGAGCTGTTTTTT. It specifies CSARTINTGELFF.

The sample holds a few counts of this clonotype. CDR3 nucleotide sequence: TGCAGCGTCACTACAGCGTTAAGTGGGGAGCAGTACTTC. Amino acid sequence: CSVTTALSGEQYF. The rearrangement uses TRBV29-1 and TRBJ2-7, with D uncertain. Trimming pared 6 bases from V and 7 bases from J, leaving 19 bases between. The CDR3 totals 13 residues. Germline values: CDR1 SQVTM, CDR2 ANQGSEA.

The chain is built from TRBV7-8 and TRBJ1-2; D is unresolved. Trimming pared 0 bases from V and 4 bases from J, leaving 24 bases between. The length of the CDR3 is 19 residues. CDR1 and CDR2 from the germline V gene are SGHVS and FQNEAQ. For the CDR3, the DNA is TGTGCCAGCAGCTTAGCGTCCGTCATTAGAGCAGGAAGAGGCTATGGCTACACCTTC. Translating it yields CASSLASVIRAGRGYGYTF.

The chain is built from TRBV12-3 or TRBV12-4 and TRBJ2-1; perhaps TRBD1 as D (6 bases). Deletions cut 7 bases from V and 3 bases from J, with 10 bases between. This CDR3 is 13 amino acids long. CDR3 protein: CASNSGHYNEQFF. Written as DNA, the CDR3 is TGTGCCAGCAACTCGGGACACTACAATGAGCAGTTCTTC.

This chain connects TRBV29-1 to TRBJ2-1; D is uncertain. This CDR3 spans 17 amino acids. Trimming removed 5 bases at V and 8 bases at J, with 28 bases between. CDR1 is SQVTM and CDR2 is ANQGSEA in the germline V gene. The CDR3 DNA reads as TGCAGCGTTAAAGGCGCCCCCGGGTCGGCCCCGAGAGATGAGCAGTTCTTC. Translating gives CSVKGAPGSAPRDEQFF.

This chain uses TRBV7-9 with TRBJ1-2; no reliable D call. Trimming pared 8 bases from V and 5 bases from J, leaving 18 bases between. CDR3 length equals 14 residues. Germline V lookup: CDR1 SEHNR, CDR2 FQNEAQ (reference sequence). The CDR3 reads CASGLIQPPYGYTF. CDR3 DNA: TGTGCCAGCGGGTTAATACAGCCTCCGTATGGCTACACCTTC.

This clonotype was recorded once. The chain couples TRBV24-1 to TRBJ2-5; TRBD2 might be the D (5 bases). CDR3 size: 13 residues. Germline CDR1 and CDR2: KGHDR and SFDVKD. Trimming pared 2 bases from V and 7 bases from J, leaving 10 bases between. CDR3 sequence reads: CATSDWRPGTQYF. CDR3 bases: TGTGCCACCAGTGATTGGAGGCCCGGGACCCAGTACTTC.

V gene TRBV14 combines with J gene TRBJ2-5; the D gene is possibly TRBD2 (6 bases). The V end was cut by 3 bases, the J end by 11 bases, with 10 bases between. The length of the CDR3 is 11 residues. Germline V gene data show CDR1 as SGHDN and CDR2 as FVKESK. The CDR3 nucleotides read TGTGCCAGCAGCCATTTAGCGGAGCAGTACTTC. Encoded protein: CASSHLAEQYF.

This chain links TRBV6-5 with TRBJ1-6, with D possibly TRBD1 on 5 matching bases. Trimming took 2 bases from V and 8 from J, leaving 13 bases between them. CDR3 size: 15 residues. Germline V gene sequence: CDR1 MNHEY, CDR2 SVGAGI. CDR3 DNA: TGTGCCAGCAGTTACGGTGGGGGTTTGGATTCACCCCTCCACTTT. Residues: CASSYGGGLDSPLHF.

This clonotype was found a few times. J is TRBJ1-1 and V is TRBV3-1, with no clear D. This CDR3 has 14 residues. The germline V and J ends were trimmed by 4 bases and 1 base, with 10 bases remaining between them. Germline V gene data show CDR1 as LGHDT and CDR2 as YNNKEL (reference sequence). The CDR3 loop reads CASSPNRENTEAFF. CDR3 nucleotides: TGTGCCAGCAGCCCCAATCGGGAGAACACTGAAGCTTTCTTT.

The chain uses TRBV7-2 and TRBJ2-3; 9 nucleotides align to TRBD2. The germline CDR1 and CDR2 sequences are SGHTA and FQGNSA. This CDR3 has 19 amino acids. V was pared by 2 bases and J by 8 bases, with 20 bases of the junction left unmatched. Here the CDR3 reads CASSLRGTSLLGSSGTQYF. As DNA, the CDR3 is TGTGCCAGCAGCTTAAGAGGGACTAGCCTTCTTGGCTCCTCGGGTACGCAGTATTTT.

V and J are TRBV24-1 and TRBJ2-5, with D possibly matching TRBD1 (6 bases). Between the trimmed V and J ends, which lost 9 bases and 4 bases, there was a span of 17 bases. This CDR3 region has 14 residues. The germline V gene encodes CDR1 KGHDR and CDR2 SFDVKD. The CDR3 loop is CATSGGRGRETQYF. The CDR3 nucleotides are TGTGCCACCTCTGGTGGCAGGGGTAGAGAGACCCAGTACTTC.

This clonotype was counted a single time. Germline and junction disagree at one end, which may indicate a read error. The CDR3 here is CASSPLSRDAGDGYTF. Here the CDR3 DNA reads TGTGCTAGCTCACCACTTTCCCGGGACGCCGGCGATGGCTACACCTTC. V is TRBV18 and J is TRBJ1-2, with D perhaps TRBD1 (5 bases). This CDR3 spans 16 amino acids. The germline gives CDR1 KGHSH, CDR2 LQKENI.

Here the CDR3 reads CASSFNRDYEQYF. DNA for the CDR3: TGTGCCAGCAGCTTCAACAGGGACTACGAGCAGTACTTC. The rearrangement joins TRBV7-9 to TRBJ2-7, with a weak D call TRBD1 (6 bases). The CDR3 is 13 amino acids. The V and J ends lost 3 bases and 3 bases respectively, with 9 bases between them. Germline CDR1 SEHNR, CDR2 FQNEAQ (reference sequence).

V and J are TRBV4-1 and TRBJ1-6; D uncertain. Germline-derived CDR1 and CDR2 are MGHRA and YSYEKL. The CDR3 length is 14 residues. V lost 0 bases to trimming and J lost 7 bases, with 7 bases between them. DNA for the CDR3: TGCGCCAGCAGCCAAGACGATGTGAATTCACCCCTCCACTTT. This encodes CASSQDDVNSPLHF.

The J gene is TRBJ2-3, the V gene TRBV12-3 or TRBV12-4, with D tentatively TRBD1 or TRBD2 (5 bases each). V was pared by 1 base and J by 1 base, with 9 bases between. This CDR3 is built from 15 residues. The CDR3 loop is CASSLELGGTDTQYF. The DNA of the CDR3 is TGTGCCAGCAGTTTAGAGTTGGGGGGCACAGATACGCAGTATTTT.

This chain connects TRBV9 to TRBJ1-2; D may be TRBD1 (5 bases). Germline-derived CDR1 and CDR2 are SGDLS and YYNGEE. Between the trimmed V and J ends, which lost 4 bases and 9 bases, there was a span of 10 bases. The CDR3 is made up of 11 amino acids. As DNA, the CDR3 is TGTGCCAGCAGCCCTGGGACTCGCTACACCTTC. It translates to CASSPGTRYTF. The full variable domain, in which reference TRBV9 and TRBJ1-2 provide the parts outside the CDR3, is DSGVTQTPKHLITATGQRVTLRCSPRSGDLSVYWYQQSLDQGLQFLIQYYNGEERAKGNILERFSAQQFPDLHSELNLSSLELGDSALYFCASSPGTRYTFGSGTRLTVV.